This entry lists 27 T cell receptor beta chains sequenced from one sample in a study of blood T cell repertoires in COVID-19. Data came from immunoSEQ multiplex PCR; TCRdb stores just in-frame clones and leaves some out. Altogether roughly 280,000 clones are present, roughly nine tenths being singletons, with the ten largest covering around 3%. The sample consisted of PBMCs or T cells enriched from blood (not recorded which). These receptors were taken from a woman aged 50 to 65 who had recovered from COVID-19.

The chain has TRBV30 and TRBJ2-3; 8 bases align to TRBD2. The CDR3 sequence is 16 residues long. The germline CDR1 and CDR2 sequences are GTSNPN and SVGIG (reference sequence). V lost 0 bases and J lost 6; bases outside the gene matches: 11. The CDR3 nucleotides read TGTGCCTGGAGTGTAGGCCCTGCGGGAGGTTGGGATACGCAGTATTTT. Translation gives CAWSVGPAGGWDTQYF.

In DNA form, the CDR3 reads TGCGCCAGCAGCGCCACATCGTACGGAAACACCATATATTTT. Translated, it gives CASSATSYGNTIYF. The chain combines TRBV5-1 with TRBJ1-3; no firm D call. Per the germline V gene, CDR1 is SGHRS and CDR2 is YFSETQ. This CDR3 has 14 residues. Trimming removed 4 bases at V and 4 bases at J, with 12 bases between.

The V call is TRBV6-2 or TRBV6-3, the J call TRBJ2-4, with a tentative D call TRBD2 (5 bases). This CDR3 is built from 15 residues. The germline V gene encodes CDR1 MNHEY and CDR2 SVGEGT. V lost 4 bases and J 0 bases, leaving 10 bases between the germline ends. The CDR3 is CASSSPAGAKNIQYF. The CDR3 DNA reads TGTGCCAGCAGTTCCCCCGCGGGAGCCAAAAACATTCAGTACTTC.

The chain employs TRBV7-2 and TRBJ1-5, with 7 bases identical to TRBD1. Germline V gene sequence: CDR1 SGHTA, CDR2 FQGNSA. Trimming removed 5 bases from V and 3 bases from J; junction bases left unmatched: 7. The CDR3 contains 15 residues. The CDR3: CASSPWTGANQPQHF. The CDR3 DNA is TGTGCCAGCAGCCCGTGGACAGGCGCCAATCAGCCCCAGCATTTT.

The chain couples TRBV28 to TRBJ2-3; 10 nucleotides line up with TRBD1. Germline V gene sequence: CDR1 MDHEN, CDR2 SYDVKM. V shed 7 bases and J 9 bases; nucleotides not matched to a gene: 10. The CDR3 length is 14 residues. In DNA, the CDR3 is TGTGCCAGCATCCCGGGACAGGGGATAGACACGCAGTATTTT. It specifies CASIPGQGIDTQYF.

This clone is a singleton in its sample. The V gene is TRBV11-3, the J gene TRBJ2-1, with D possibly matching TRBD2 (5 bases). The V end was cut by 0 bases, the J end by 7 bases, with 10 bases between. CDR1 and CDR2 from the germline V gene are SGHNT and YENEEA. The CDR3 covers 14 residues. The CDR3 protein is CASSLEGGRNEQFF. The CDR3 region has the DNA TGTGCCAGCAGCTTAGAGGGCGGGCGAAATGAGCAGTTCTTC.

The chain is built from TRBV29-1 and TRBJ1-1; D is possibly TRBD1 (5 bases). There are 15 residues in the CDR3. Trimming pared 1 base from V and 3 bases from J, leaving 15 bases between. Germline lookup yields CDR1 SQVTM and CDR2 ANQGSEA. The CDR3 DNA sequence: TGCAGCGTTGAAGGCAGGGTATTAATGGACACTGAAGCTTTCTTT. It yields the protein CSVEGRVLMDTEAFF.

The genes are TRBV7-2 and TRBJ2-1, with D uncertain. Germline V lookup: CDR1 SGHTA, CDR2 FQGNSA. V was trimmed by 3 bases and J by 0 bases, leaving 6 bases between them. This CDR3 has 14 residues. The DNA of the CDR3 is TGTGCCAGCAGCTTGAGGCTCTCCTACAATGAGCAGTTCTTC. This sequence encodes CASSLRLSYNEQFF. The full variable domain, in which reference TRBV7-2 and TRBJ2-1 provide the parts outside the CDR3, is GAGVSQSPSNKVTEKGKDVELRCDPISGHTALYWYRQSLGQGLEFLIYFQGNSAPDKSGLPSDRFSAERTGGSVSTLTIQRTQQEDSAVYLCASSLRLSYNEQFFGPGTRLTVL.

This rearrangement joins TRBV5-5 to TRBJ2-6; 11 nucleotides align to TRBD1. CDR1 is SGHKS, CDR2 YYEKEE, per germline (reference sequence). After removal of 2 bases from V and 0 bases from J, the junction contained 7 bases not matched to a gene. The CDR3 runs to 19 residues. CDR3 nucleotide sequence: TGTGCCAGCAGCTTATTACCGGGACAGGGGGGCTCTGGGGCCAACGTCCTGACTTTC. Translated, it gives CASSLLPGQGGSGANVLTF.

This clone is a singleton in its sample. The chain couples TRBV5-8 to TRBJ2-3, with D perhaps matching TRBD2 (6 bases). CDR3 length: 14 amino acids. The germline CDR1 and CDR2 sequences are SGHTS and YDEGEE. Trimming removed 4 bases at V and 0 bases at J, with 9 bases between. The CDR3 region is CASSRSGSTDTQYF. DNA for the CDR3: TGTGCCAGCAGCCGTAGCGGTAGCACAGATACGCAGTATTTT.

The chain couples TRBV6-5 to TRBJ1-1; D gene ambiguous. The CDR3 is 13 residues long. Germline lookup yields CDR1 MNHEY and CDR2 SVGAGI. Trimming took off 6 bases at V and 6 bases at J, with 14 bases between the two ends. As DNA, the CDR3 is TGTGCCAGCAGCCCCCAGGTCCCCCCTGAAGCTTTCTTT. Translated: CASSPQVPPEAFF.

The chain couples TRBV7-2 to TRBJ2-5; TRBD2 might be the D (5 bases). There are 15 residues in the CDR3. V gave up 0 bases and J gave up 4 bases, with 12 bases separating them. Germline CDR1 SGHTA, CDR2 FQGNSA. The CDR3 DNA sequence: TGTGCCAGCAGCTTAGCGCGGGCTACCGTAGAGACCCAGTACTTC. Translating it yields CASSLARATVETQYF.

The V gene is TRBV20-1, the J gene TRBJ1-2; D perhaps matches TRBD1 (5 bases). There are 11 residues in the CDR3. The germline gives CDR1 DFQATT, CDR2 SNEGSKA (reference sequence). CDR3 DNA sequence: TGCAGCGCGACAGATTACTATGGCTACACCTTC. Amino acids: CSATDYYGYTF.

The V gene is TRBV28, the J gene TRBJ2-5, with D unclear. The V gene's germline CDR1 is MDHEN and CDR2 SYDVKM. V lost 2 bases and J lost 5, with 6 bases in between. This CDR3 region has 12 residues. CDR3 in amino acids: CASSLRLETQYF. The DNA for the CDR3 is TGTGCCAGCAGTTTAAGACTTGAGACCCAGTACTTC.

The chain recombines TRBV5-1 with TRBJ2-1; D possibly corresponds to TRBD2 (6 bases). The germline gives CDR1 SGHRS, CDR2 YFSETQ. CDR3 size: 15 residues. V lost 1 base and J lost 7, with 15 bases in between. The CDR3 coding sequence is TGCGCCAGCAGCTTGACTACTCTCGGGGGAAATGAGCAGTTCTTC. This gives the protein CASSLTTLGGNEQFF.

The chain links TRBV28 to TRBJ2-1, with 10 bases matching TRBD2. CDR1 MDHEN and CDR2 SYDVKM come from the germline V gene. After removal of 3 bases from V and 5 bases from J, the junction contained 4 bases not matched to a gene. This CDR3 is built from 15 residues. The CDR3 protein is CASSFELAGDNEQFF. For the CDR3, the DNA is TGTGCCAGCAGTTTTGAGCTAGCGGGAGACAATGAGCAGTTCTTC. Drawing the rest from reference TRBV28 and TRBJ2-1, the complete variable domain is DVKVTQSSRYLVKRTGEKVFLECVQDMDHENMFWYRQDPGLGLRLIYFSYDVKMKEKGDIPEGYSVSREKKERFSLILESASTNQTSMYLCASSFELAGDNEQFFGPGTRLTVL.

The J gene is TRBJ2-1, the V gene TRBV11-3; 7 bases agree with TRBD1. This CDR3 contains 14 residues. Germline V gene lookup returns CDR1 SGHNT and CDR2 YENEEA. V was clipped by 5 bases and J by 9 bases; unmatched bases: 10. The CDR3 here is CASSPRQGSGEQFF. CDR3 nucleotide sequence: TGTGCCAGCAGCCCCAGACAGGGTTCGGGTGAGCAGTTCTTC. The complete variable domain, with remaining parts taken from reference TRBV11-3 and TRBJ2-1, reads EAGVVQSPRYKIIEKKQPVAFWCNPISGHNTLYWYLQNLGQGPELLIRYENEEAVDDSQLPKDRFSAERLKGVDSTLKIQPAELGDSAVYLCASSPRQGSGEQFFGPGTRLTVL.

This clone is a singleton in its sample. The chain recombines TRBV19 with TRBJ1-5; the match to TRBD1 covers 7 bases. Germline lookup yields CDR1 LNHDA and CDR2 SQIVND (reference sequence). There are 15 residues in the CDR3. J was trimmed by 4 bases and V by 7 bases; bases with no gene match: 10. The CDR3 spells CASTPAGTENQPQHF. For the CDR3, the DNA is TGTGCCAGTACCCCGGCCGGGACAGAAAATCAGCCCCAGCATTTT.

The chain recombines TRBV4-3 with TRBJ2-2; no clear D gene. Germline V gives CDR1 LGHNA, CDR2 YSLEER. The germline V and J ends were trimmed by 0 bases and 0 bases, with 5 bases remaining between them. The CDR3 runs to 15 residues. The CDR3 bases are TGCGCCAGCAGCCAAGAGGGCGCGAACACCGGGGAGCTGTTTTTT. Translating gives CASSQEGANTGELFF.

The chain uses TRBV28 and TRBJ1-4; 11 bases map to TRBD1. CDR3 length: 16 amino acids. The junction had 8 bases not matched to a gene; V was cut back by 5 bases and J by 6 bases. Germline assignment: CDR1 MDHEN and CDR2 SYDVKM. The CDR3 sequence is CASSPPDRGRDEKLFF. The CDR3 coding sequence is TGTGCCAGCAGTCCTCCGGACAGGGGGCGTGATGAAAAACTGTTTTTT. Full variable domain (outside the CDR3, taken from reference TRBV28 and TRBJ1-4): DVKVTQSSRYLVKRTGEKVFLECVQDMDHENMFWYRQDPGLGLRLIYFSYDVKMKEKGDIPEGYSVSREKKERFSLILESASTNQTSMYLCASSPPDRGRDEKLFFGSGTQLSVL.

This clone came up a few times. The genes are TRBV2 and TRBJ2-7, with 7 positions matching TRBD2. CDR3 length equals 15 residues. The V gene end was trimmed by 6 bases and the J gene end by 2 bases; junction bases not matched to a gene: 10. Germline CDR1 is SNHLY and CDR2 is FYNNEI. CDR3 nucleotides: TGTGCCAGCAGCCGCGGGAGATTGTTGGCCTACGAGCAGTACTTC. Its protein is CASSRGRLLAYEQYF.

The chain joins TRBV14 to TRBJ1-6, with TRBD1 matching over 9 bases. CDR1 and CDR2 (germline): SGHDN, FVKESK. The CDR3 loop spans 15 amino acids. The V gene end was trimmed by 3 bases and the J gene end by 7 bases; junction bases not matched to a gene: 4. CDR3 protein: CASSHQGQGNSPLHF. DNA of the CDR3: TGTGCCAGCAGCCACCAGGGACAGGGAAATTCACCCCTCCACTTT.

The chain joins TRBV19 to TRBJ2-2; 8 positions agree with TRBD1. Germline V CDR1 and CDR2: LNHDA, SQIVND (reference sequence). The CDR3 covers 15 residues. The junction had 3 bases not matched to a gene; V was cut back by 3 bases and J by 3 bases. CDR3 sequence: CASSILDRDTGELFF. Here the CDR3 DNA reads TGTGCCAGTAGTATCTTGGACAGGGACACCGGGGAGCTGTTTTTT.

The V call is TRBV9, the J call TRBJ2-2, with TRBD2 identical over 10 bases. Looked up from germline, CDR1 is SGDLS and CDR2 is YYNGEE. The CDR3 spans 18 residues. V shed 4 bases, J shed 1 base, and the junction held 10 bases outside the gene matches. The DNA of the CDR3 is TGTGCCAGCAGCACACGAGGCCTAGCGGGAGAGAACACCGGGGAGCTGTTTTTT. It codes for CASSTRGLAGENTGELFF.

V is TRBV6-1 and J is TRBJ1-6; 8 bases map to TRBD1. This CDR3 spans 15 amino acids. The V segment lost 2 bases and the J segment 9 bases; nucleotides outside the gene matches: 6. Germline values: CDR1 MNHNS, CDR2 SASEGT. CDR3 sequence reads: CASSEQGASVSPLHF. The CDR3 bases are TGTGCCAGCAGTGAACAGGGGGCTTCGGTTTCACCCCTCCACTTT.

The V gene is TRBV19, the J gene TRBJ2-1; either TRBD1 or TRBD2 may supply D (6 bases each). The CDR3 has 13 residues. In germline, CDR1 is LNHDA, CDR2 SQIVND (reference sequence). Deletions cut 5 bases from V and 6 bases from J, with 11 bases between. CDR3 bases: TGTGCCAGTAGTTTAGGAGGGGGCAATGAGCAGTTCTTC. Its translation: CASSLGGGNEQFF.

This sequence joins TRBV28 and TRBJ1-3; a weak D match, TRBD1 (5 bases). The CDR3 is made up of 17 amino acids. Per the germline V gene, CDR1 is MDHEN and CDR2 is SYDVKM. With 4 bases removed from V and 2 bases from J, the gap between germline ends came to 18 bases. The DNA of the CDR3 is TGTGCCAGCAGTTCCCTCCCCGGGGGGAAGGCTGGAAACACCATATATTTT. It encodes CASSSLPGGKAGNTIYF.